This paragraph covers one T cell receptor (beta chain) sequence. The entry originates in a study of blood T cell repertoires in COVID-19. Across the study: COVID-19 samples, acute and convalescent, were from the United States, Italy and Spain. Sources were T cells, B-cell-depleted T cells, or PBMCs; the material itself was cDNA or gDNA.

V shed 5 bases and J shed 11 bases, with 19 bases lying between them. Germline V gene data show CDR1 as SGHRS and CDR2 as YFSETQ. The CDR3 loop spans 13 amino acids. Under the authors' procedure: Reference gene primers were amplified, and this amplification served to estimate nucleated cell counts. Repertoires were generated with immunoSEQ multiplex PCR, while TCRdb's copy carries only in-frame clones and drops some. V and J calls and clone size are copied from that table; D and trimming were computed from the DNA. The profile shows 40,000 or so clones, 75% to 90% of them singletons. The clonotype was recovered from a man between 60 and 70 years old with acute or convalescent COVID-19. The J gene is TRBJ1-2, the V gene TRBV5-1, with TRBD1 as a possible D gene (6 bases). What was sequenced was peripheral blood. CDR3 sequence (DNA): TGCGCCAGCAGTGAGAGGACAGACGCTTTGTACACCTTC. Translating gives CASSERTDALYTF.